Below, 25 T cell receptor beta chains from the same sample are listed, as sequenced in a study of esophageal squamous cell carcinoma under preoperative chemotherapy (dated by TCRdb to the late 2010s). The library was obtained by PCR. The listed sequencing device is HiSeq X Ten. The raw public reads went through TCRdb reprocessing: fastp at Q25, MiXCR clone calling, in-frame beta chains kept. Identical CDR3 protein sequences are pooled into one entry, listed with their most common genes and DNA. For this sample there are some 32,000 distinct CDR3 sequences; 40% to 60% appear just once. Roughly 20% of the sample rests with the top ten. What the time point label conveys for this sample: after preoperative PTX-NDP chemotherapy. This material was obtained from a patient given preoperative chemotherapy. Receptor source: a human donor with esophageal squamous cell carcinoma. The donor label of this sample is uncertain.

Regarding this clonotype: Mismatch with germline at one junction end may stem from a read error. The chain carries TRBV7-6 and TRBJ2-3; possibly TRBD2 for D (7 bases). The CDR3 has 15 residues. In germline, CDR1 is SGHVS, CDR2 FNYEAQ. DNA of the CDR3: TGTGCCAGCAGCTCGGGGGCGGGGGCCACAAATACGCAGTATTTT. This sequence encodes CASSSGAGATNTQYF.

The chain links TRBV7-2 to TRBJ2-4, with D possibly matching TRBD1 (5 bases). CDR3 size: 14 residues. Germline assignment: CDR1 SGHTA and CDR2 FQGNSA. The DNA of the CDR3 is TGTGCGGGGCGCCCCGGTCGTGACAAAGACACCCAGTACTTC. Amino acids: CAGRPGRDKDTQYF.

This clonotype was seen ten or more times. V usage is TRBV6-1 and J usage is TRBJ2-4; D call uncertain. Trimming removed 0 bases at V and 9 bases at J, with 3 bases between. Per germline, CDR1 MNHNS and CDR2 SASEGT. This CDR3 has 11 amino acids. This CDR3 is CASSEARIQYF. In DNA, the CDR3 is TGTGCCAGCAGTGAAGCCCGCATTCAGTACTTC.

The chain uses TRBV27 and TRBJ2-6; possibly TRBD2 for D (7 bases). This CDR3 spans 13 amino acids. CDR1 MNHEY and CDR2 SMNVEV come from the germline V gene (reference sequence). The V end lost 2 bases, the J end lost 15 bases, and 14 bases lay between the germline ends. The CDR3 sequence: CASSLAGAETLTF. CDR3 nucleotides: TGTGCCAGCAGTTTAGCGGGGGCCGAGACCCTGACTTTC.

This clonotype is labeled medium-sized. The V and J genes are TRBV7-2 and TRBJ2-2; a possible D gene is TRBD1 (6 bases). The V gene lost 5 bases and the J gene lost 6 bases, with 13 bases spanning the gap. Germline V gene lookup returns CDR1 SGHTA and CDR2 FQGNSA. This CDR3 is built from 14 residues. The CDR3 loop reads CASSISGAAGELFF. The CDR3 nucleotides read TGTGCCAGCAGCATATCAGGGGCGGCCGGGGAGCTGTTTTTT.

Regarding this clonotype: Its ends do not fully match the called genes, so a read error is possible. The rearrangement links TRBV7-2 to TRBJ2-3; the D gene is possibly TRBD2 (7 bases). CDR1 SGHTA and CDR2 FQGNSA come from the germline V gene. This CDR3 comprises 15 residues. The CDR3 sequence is CGSGTGAGAKNTQYF. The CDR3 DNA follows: TGTGGCAGCGGCACGGGGGCGGGGGCCAAAAATACTCAGTACTTT. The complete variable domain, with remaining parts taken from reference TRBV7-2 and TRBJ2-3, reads GAGVSQSPSNKVTEKGKDVELRCDPISGHTALYWYRQSLGQGLEFLIYFQGNSAPDKSGLPSDRFSAERTGGSVSTLTIQRTQQEDSAVYLCGSGTGAGAKNTQYFGPGTRLTVL.

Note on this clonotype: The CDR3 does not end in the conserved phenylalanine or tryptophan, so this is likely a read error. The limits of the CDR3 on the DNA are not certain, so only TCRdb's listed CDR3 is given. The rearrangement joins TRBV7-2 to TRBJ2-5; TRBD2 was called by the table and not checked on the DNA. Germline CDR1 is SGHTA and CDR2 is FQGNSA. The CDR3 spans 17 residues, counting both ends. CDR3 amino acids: CASSLIERGGPTATQYS.

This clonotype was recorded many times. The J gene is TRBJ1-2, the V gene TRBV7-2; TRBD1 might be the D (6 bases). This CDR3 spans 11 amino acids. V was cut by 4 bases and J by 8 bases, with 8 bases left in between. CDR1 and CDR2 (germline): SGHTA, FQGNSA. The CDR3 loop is CASSYREGYTF. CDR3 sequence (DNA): TGTGCCAGCAGCTACAGGGAAGGCTACACCTTC.

CDR3 loop: CASSLGTYGELFF. In nucleotides, the CDR3 is TGTGCCAGCAGCTTAGGGACGTACGGGGAGCTGTTTTTT. The V call is TRBV11-3, the J call TRBJ2-2; D gene unclear. Trimming pared 1 base from V and 7 bases from J, leaving 7 bases between. Germline CDR1 and CDR2: SGHNT and YENEEA. This CDR3 is 13 amino acids long.

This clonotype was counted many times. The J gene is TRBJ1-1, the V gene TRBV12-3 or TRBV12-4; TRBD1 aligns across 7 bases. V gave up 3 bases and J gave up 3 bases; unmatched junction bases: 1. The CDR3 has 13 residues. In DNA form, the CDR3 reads TGTGCCAGCAGTTTGGGACAGTACACTGAAGCTTTCTTT. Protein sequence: CASSLGQYTEAFF.

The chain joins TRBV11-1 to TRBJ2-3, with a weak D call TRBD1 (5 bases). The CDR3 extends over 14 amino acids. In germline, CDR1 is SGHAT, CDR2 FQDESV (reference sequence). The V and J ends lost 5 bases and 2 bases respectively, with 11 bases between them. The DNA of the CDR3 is TGTGCCAGCAGCCGTAGGGGAAACACAGATACGCAGTATTTT. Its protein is CASSRRGNTDTQYF.

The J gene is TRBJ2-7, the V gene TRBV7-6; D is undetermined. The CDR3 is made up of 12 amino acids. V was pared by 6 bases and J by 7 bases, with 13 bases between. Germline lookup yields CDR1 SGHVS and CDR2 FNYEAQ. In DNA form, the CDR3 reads TGTGCCAGCAGTGGGCCACACAATGAGCAGTACTTC. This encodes CASSGPHNEQYF.

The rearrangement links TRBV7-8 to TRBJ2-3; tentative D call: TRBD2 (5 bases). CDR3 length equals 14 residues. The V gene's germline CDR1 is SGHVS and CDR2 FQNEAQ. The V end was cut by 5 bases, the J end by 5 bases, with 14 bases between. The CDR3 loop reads CASSRGRFLDTQYF. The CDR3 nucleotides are TGTGCCAGCAGCCGAGGGAGATTCCTAGATACGCAGTATTTT.

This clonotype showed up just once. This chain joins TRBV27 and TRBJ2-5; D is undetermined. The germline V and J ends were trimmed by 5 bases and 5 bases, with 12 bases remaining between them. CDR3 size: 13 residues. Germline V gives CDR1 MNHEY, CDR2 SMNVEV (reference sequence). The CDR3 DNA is TGTGCCAGCAGTCCCTGGGTCGCGGAGACCCAGTACTTC. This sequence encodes CASSPWVAETQYF.

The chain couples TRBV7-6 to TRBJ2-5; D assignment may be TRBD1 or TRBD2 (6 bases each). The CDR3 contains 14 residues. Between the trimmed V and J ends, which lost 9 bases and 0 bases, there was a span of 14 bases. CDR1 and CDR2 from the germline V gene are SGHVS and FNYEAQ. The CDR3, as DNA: TGTGCCAGGATCGGGGGCCGTGACCAAGAGACCCAGTACTTC. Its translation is CARIGGRDQETQYF.

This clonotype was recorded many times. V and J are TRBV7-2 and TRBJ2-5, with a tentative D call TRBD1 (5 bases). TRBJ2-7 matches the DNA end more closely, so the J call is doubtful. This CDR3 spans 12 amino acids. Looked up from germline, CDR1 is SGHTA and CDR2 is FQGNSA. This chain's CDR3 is CASSAGSHEQYF. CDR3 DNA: TGTGCCAGCAGCGCAGGGTCCCACGAGCAGTACTTC.

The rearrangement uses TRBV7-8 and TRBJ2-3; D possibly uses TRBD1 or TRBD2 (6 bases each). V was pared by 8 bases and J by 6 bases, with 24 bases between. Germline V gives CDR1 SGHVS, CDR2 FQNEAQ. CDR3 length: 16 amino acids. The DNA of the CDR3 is TGTGCCAGCGGGGGCCTCGGGGGCGGGCCCGGTGATACGCAGTATTTT. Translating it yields CASGGLGGGPGDTQYF. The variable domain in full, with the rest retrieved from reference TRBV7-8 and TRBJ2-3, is GAGVSQSPRYKVAKRGQDVALRCDPISGHVSLFWYQQALGQGPEFLTYFQNEAQLDKSGLPSDRFFAERPEGSVSTLKIQRTQQEDSAVYLCASGGLGGGPGDTQYFGPGTRLTVL.

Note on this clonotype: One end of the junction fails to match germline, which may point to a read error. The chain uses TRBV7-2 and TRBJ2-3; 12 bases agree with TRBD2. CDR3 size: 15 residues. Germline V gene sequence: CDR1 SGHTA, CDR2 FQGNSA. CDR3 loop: CASSSSGGDTDTQYF. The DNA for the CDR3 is TGTGCCAGCAGCTCTAGCGGGGGGGACACAGATACCCAGTACTTT.

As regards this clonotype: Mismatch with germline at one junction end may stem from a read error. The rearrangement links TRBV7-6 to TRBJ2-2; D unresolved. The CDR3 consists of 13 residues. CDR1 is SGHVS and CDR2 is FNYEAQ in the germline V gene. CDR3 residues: CASSALSTEEQFF. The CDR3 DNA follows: TGTGCCAGCAGCGCCTTGAGCACCGAGGAGCAGTTTTTT.

The CDR3, as DNA: TGCGCCAGCAGCCCTGGGAACTCAAAGTTCACAGATACGCAGTATTTT. Amino acid sequence: CASSPGNSKFTDTQYF. V is TRBV5-1 and J is TRBJ2-3; the D is unclear. Germline-derived CDR1 and CDR2 are SGHRS and YFSETQ. The germline V and J ends were trimmed by 4 bases and 2 bases, with 17 bases remaining between them. This CDR3 contains 16 residues.

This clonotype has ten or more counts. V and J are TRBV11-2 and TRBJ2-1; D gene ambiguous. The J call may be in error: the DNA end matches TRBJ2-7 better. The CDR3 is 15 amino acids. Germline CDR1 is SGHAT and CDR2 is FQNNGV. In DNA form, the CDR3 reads TGTGCCAGCAGCTTAGGTAGTCGGATAAGAGGCGAGCAGTACTTC. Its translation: CASSLGSRIRGEQYF.

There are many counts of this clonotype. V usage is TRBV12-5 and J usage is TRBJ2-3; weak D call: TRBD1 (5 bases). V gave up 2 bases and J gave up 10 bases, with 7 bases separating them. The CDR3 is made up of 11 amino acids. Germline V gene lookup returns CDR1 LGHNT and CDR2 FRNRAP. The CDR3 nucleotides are TGTGCTAGTGGTTTGCAGGGTCCGCAGTATTTT. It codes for CASGLQGPQYF.

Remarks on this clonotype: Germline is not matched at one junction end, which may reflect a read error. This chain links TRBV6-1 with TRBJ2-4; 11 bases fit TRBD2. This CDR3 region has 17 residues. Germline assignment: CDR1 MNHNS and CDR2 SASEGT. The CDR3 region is CASSEDLAGGATDMQYF. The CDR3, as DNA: TGTGCCAGCAGTGAAGACCTAGCGGGGGGAGCCACAGATATGCAGTACTTT.

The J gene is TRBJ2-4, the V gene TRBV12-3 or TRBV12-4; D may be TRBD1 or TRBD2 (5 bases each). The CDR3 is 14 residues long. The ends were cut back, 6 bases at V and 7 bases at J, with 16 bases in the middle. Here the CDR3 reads CASSGHGRRNIQYF. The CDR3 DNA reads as TGTGCCAGCAGCGGACACGGTCGGAGGAACATTCAGTACTTC.

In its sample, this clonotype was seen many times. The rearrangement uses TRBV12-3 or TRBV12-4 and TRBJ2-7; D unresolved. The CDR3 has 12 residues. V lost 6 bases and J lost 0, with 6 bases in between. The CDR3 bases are TGTGCCAGCAGGCTGAGCTCCTACGAGCAGTACTTC. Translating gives CASRLSSYEQYF.